These 26 T cell receptor beta chains were all obtained from the same sample, sequenced in a study of blood T cells in healthy people across ages (dated by TCRdb to about 2015). The library was prepared using 5' RACE. Instrument on record: Illumina HiSeq 2500. The second PCR ran for roughly 6 to 11 cycles and used a J-beta primer mix along with a sample-barcoded 5' primer. Using fastp at Q25 and MiXCR, TCRdb reprocessed the public reads and kept productive beta chains. Duplicate CDR3 protein sequences are folded into a single record with the most common DNA and genes. The sample table holds about 1.4 million distinct CDR3 sequences, of which around 59% were seen once. About 6.3% of the sample rests with the top ten. The sequenced sample was blood. The receptors come from a young man in good health.

This clonotype has more than one count but fewer than ten. This sequence joins TRBV7-2 and TRBJ1-2; D gene unclear. CDR1 and CDR2 (germline): SGHTA, FQGNSA. Between the trimmed V and J ends, which lost 0 bases and 5 bases, there was a span of 10 bases. This CDR3 is built from 14 residues. CDR3 amino acids: CASSLAETTYGYTF. The CDR3 DNA reads as TGTGCCAGCAGCTTAGCCGAGACAACGTATGGCTACACCTTC.

The chain employs TRBV14 and TRBJ2-7, with 7 bases matching TRBD2. J was trimmed by 2 bases and V by 0 bases; bases with no gene match: 7. The CDR3 spans 16 residues. CDR1 is SGHDN, CDR2 FVKESK, per germline. This chain's CDR3 is CASSQDWRGGPYEQYF. DNA for the CDR3: TGTGCCAGCAGCCAAGATTGGCGCGGGGGACCCTACGAGCAGTACTTC.

The V gene is TRBV7-9, the J gene TRBJ1-5; TRBD1 matches at 8 bases. V trimming: 3 bases; J trimming: 5 bases; junction bases outside the gene matches: 3. The CDR3 is 14 amino acids. The germline V gene has CDR1 SEHNR and CDR2 FQNEAQ (reference sequence). CDR3 sequence: CASSFRGLDQPQHF. CDR3 DNA: TGTGCCAGCAGCTTCAGGGGGCTGGATCAGCCCCAGCATTTT.

This clonotype appeared a few times. This chain links TRBV7-2 with TRBJ2-7; D may correspond to TRBD1 or TRBD2 (6 bases each). There are 15 residues in the CDR3. Trimming cost V 1 base and J 3 bases, with 13 bases left between them. CDR1 is SGHTA and CDR2 is FQGNSA in the germline V gene. CDR3 sequence: CASSLGGAEVYEQYF. CDR3 nucleotide sequence: TGTGCCAGCAGCTTAGGGGGGGCTGAAGTCTACGAGCAGTACTTC.

This chain links TRBV20-1 with TRBJ2-7, with 7 bases aligning to TRBD1. Looked up from germline, CDR1 is DFQATT and CDR2 is SNEGSKA (reference sequence). J was trimmed by 2 bases and V by 1 base; bases with no gene match: 5. This CDR3 is 14 amino acids long. The CDR3 DNA reads as TGCAGTGCTAGAGTCAGGGACAGAACCTACGAGCAGTACTTC. Its protein product is CSARVRDRTYEQYF.

This clonotype was seen only once. The chain carries TRBV20-1 and TRBJ1-1, with 7 nucleotides matching TRBD1. CDR3 size: 14 residues. The germline V gene encodes CDR1 DFQATT and CDR2 SNEGSKA (reference sequence). The V and J ends lost 1 base and 1 base, in that order; junction bases with no gene match: 3. This chain's CDR3 is CSARGQGGNTEAFF. CDR3 in DNA: TGCAGTGCTAGAGGACAGGGTGGGAACACTGAAGCTTTCTTT.

The V gene is TRBV6-2 or TRBV6-3, the J gene TRBJ2-5, with TRBD1 matching 7 bases. The germline V gene has CDR1 MNHEY and CDR2 SVGEGT. V trimming: 4 bases; J trimming: 4 bases; junction bases outside the gene matches: 9. CDR3 length: 15 residues. The CDR3 loop reads CASSSPGQLVETQYF. CDR3 in DNA: TGTGCCAGCAGTTCCCCGGGACAGCTTGTAGAGACCCAGTACTTC.

This rearrangement joins TRBV4-3 to TRBJ1-1; D not resolved. CDR3 size: 14 residues. Between the trimmed V and J ends, which lost 4 bases and 1 base, there was a span of 10 bases. Germline values: CDR1 LGHNA, CDR2 YSLEER. The CDR3 spells CASSPDQKNTEAFF. The CDR3 region has the DNA TGCGCCAGCAGCCCAGATCAAAAGAACACTGAAGCTTTCTTT.

The chain links TRBV5-1 to TRBJ2-1; TRBD1 aligns across 7 bases. This CDR3 has 15 residues. Germline values: CDR1 SGHRS, CDR2 YFSETQ. Trimming removed 0 bases from V and 8 bases from J; junction bases left unmatched: 8. The CDR3 region is CASSLVQGYVDEQFF. Here the CDR3 DNA reads TGCGCCAGCAGCTTGGTACAGGGGTATGTTGATGAGCAGTTCTTC.

The table lists this clonotype with a few counts. This chain uses TRBV5-1 with TRBJ1-2; 11 bases align to TRBD1. J lost 7 bases, V lost 7 bases, and 12 bases had no gene match. This CDR3 is built from 15 residues. The germline gives CDR1 SGHRS, CDR2 YFSETQ. The CDR3 sequence is CASSDSGTGGIGYTF. CDR3 in DNA: TGCGCCAGCTCCGACTCCGGGACAGGGGGAATTGGCTACACCTTC.

A word on this clonotype: A read error may produce the germline difference seen at one junction end. The chain carries TRBV5-1 and TRBJ2-4, with D perhaps TRBD1 or TRBD2 (5 bases each). The end of the DNA fits TRBJ2-7 better, so the J call may be wrong. The CDR3 is made up of 12 amino acids. Germline CDR1 and CDR2: SGHRS and YFSETQ. The CDR3 DNA follows: TGCACCAGCAGCTTAGAGGGACACGAGCAGTACTTC. Its translation: CTSSLEGHEQYF.

This chain joins TRBV27 and TRBJ2-2; no reliable D call. Deletions cut 5 bases from V and 3 bases from J, with 10 bases between. The length of the CDR3 is 14 residues. Looked up from germline, CDR1 is MNHEY and CDR2 is SMNVEV (reference sequence). In DNA form, the CDR3 reads TGTGCCAGCAGTGCTACCAGAGACACCGGGGAGCTGTTTTTT. Encoded protein: CASSATRDTGELFF.

The chain couples TRBV7-2 to TRBJ1-6, with 9 bases fitting TRBD1. Trimming at V came to 9 bases and at J to 9 bases, leaving 6 bases not matched to a gene. The CDR3 loop spans 13 amino acids. Germline CDR1 is SGHTA and CDR2 is FQGNSA. The CDR3 region is CASTGQGGSPLHF. The CDR3 region has the DNA TGTGCCAGTACGGGACAGGGTGGTTCACCCCTCCACTTT.

This clonotype occurred a few times. For the CDR3, the DNA is TGTGCCATCAGTGATGATCTAGCGGGGGGCGAGCAGTACTTC. Its protein product is CAISDDLAGGEQYF. The rearrangement joins TRBV10-3 to TRBJ2-7; TRBD2 aligns across 11 bases. Looked up from germline, CDR1 is ENHRY and CDR2 is SYGVKD. This CDR3 spans 14 amino acids. The trim removed 3 bases at V and 6 bases at J, leaving 4 bases unmatched.

The J gene is TRBJ2-7, the V gene TRBV4-3; 7 bases are a match to TRBD1. V shed 3 bases, J shed 3 bases, and the junction held 5 bases outside the gene matches. Germline lookup yields CDR1 LGHNA and CDR2 YSLEER. The CDR3 contains 14 residues. The CDR3 loop is CASSHRQGVYEQYF. For the CDR3, the DNA is TGCGCCAGCAGCCACAGACAGGGTGTCTACGAGCAGTACTTC.

V gene TRBV6-1 combines with J gene TRBJ2-7; the D gene is possibly TRBD2 (5 bases). The CDR3 length is 12 residues. Per the germline V gene, CDR1 is MNHNS and CDR2 is SASEGT. V shed 7 bases and J shed 3 bases, with 10 bases lying between them. CDR3: CASKADDYEQYF. The CDR3 bases are TGTGCCAGCAAAGCGGATGACTACGAGCAGTACTTC.

The chain employs TRBV7-9 and TRBJ2-7, with 7 nucleotides matching TRBD1. The CDR3 is made up of 16 amino acids. J lost 1 base, V lost 4 bases, and 10 bases had no gene match. Germline V gene sequence: CDR1 SEHNR, CDR2 FQNEAQ (reference sequence). This CDR3 reads CASSSIDRAASYEQYF. Written as DNA, the CDR3 is TGTGCCAGCAGCTCAATAGACAGGGCCGCGTCCTACGAGCAGTACTTC.

V is TRBV20-1 and J is TRBJ2-7; no definite D call. The V end lost 0 bases, the J end lost 1 base, and 7 bases lay between the germline ends. This CDR3 is 13 amino acids long. Germline CDR1 DFQATT, CDR2 SNEGSKA (reference sequence). The CDR3 DNA is TGCAGTGCTAGAGATTGGGTTTCCTACGAGCAGTACTTC. Encoded protein: CSARDWVSYEQYF.

V usage is TRBV4-1 and J usage is TRBJ1-2, with 9 bases lining up with TRBD1. Per germline, CDR1 MGHRA and CDR2 YSYEKL. The length of the CDR3 is 18 residues. V trimming: 4 bases; J trimming: 4 bases; junction bases outside the gene matches: 16. This chain's CDR3 is CASSPYQPPGQGAYGYTF. DNA of the CDR3: TGCGCCAGCAGCCCGTATCAACCTCCGGGACAGGGTGCCTATGGCTACACCTTC.

This chain links TRBV3-1 with TRBJ2-6, with D perhaps TRBD1 (5 bases). The germline gives CDR1 LGHDT, CDR2 YNNKEL (reference sequence). The CDR3 runs 17 residues. Between the trimmed V and J ends, which lost 5 bases and 0 bases, there was a span of 14 bases. CDR3 nucleotide sequence: TGTGCCAGCAGCAAGGCAGGGTTGGACTCTGGGGCCAACGTCCTGACTTTC. Translation: CASSKAGLDSGANVLTF. The full variable domain, its missing parts supplied by reference TRBV3-1 and TRBJ2-6, is DTAVSQTPKYLVTQMGNDKSIKCEQNLGHDTMYWYKQDSKKFLKIMFSYNNKELIINETVPNRFSPKSPDKAHLNLHINSLELGDSAVYFCASSKAGLDSGANVLTFGAGSRLTVL.

This chain connects TRBV4-3 to TRBJ2-5, with D possibly being TRBD1 (6 bases). Germline V gene sequence: CDR1 LGHNA, CDR2 YSLEER. The CDR3 covers 16 residues. Trimming pared 0 bases from V and 5 bases from J, leaving 16 bases between. CDR3 residues: CASSQEFHRVQETQYF. CDR3 nucleotides: TGCGCCAGCAGCCAAGAGTTTCACAGGGTACAGGAGACCCAGTACTTC.

The chain has TRBV12-3 or TRBV12-4 and TRBJ1-2; possible D gene TRBD1, 5 bases. Trimming took 5 bases from V and 4 from J, leaving 14 bases between them. The CDR3 has 14 residues. This CDR3 is CASSVKGLSYGYTF. The CDR3 coding sequence is TGTGCCAGCAGTGTTAAGGGGCTTAGCTATGGCTACACCTTC.

V usage is TRBV6-5 and J usage is TRBJ2-1; 7 nucleotides match TRBD2. V trimming: 4 bases; J trimming: 7 bases; junction bases outside the gene matches: 10. From germline, CDR1 is MNHEY and CDR2 SVGAGI. CDR3 length: 15 amino acids. DNA of the CDR3: TGTGCCAGCAGTTCTTCCGGCGGGGGTAAAAATGAGCAGTTCTTC. This translates into CASSSSGGGKNEQFF.

This clonotype turned up a few times. Here the CDR3 reads CASSSMDRGQFF. CDR3 nucleotides: TGTGCCAGCAGCTCGATGGACAGGGGGCAGTTCTTC. The chain is built from TRBV7-9 and TRBJ2-1, with 9 bases that match TRBD1. The length of the CDR3 is 12 residues. V lost 4 bases to trimming and J lost 12 bases; unmatched junction nucleotides: 4. CDR1 is SEHNR, CDR2 FQNEAQ, per germline (reference sequence).

The chain carries TRBV7-2 and TRBJ1-2, with 8 positions matching TRBD1. The ends lost 5 bases at V and 5 bases at J; junction bases unmatched: 13. CDR3 length: 16 amino acids. The V gene's germline CDR1 is SGHTA and CDR2 FQGNSA. This chain's CDR3 is CASSTTEMDRVYGYTF. The CDR3 nucleotides are TGTGCCAGCAGCACGACCGAGATGGACAGGGTATATGGCTACACCTTC.

The chain carries TRBV11-2 and TRBJ1-1; TRBD1 matches 9 bases. V dropped 5 bases and J dropped 2; count of bases not matched to a gene: 6. Germline loops: CDR1 SGHAT, CDR2 FQNNGV. The CDR3 runs to 15 residues. CDR3 amino acids: CASSGWTGANTEAFF. CDR3 nucleotides: TGTGCCAGCAGCGGGTGGACAGGGGCTAACACTGAAGCTTTCTTT.